This entry concerns a single TCR beta chain. Its antigen is still unknown. Qualities for individual bases were not recorded, and no much larger clone is one base off. Library construction relied on the immunoSEQ multiplex PCR assay. A mixture of 60 forward primers for TCR Vbeta segments and 13 reverse primers for TCR Jbeta segments was used in the multiplex PCR. The CDR3 region of rearranged TCR beta genes was amplified from genomic DNA with a multiplex PCR assay. On the Illumina HiSeq System, the amplified TCR beta libraries were sequenced as 87-base-pair reads. The original pipeline was this. A later analysis counted approximately 84 million unique TCR beta chains across the 550 to 750 repertoires, and some 11 million of these chains were shared by at least two donors. A nearest-neighbor algorithm error-corrected the raw reads and collapsed the reads into unique sequences, merging closely related sequences to remove PCR and sequencing errors. Alignment of CDR3 sequences to IMGT reference sequences was used to assign V, D and J gene segments. For a sequence to be retained, a match of at least six nucleotides to both a V gene segment and a J gene segment was required. Rearrangements were classified as productive when the CDR3 lacked stop codons and remained in frame with V and J, and all other rearrangements were classified as non-productive. Following IMGT convention, CDR3 was defined as the stretch from the second conserved V-encoded cysteine up to the conserved J-encoded phenylalanine. The earlier analysis of a few hundred of the donors excluded any sequence lacking an unambiguous match to a single V gene segment. In an earlier analysis of several hundred of the donors, V segments were called functional above 56.7% productive rearrangements and were called segregating when the between-donor standard deviation exceeded 5%. A statistical classification framework was developed to diagnose cytomegalovirus status using the catalog of TCR beta chain sequences. In a later analysis, TCR nucleotide sequences were compared against IMGT/GENE-DB human TR gene sequences so that V and J genes could be assigned. The TCRdist pipeline was used in a later analysis to assign CDR3 sequences and most-parsimonious VDJ recombination scenarios. In a later analysis, each TCR beta chain was defined by its CDR3 amino acid sequence together with its V-gene family, and reads lacking a unique V-gene family were excluded. As a way to deal with suspected cross-contamination and a sequencing artifact, a later analysis dropped hundreds of nucleotide sequences that were highly shared and had low generation probability. For each public chain, a later analysis derived a clonal expansion index from normalized ranks of inferred template counts within each repertoire. A later analysis computed generation probabilities with a VDJ recombination model fitted to out-of-frame rearrangements, and checked the results against IGoR. Hypergeometric tests were used in a later analysis to score TCR-TCR, TCR-HLA and TCR-CMV co-occurrence, with a repertoire-size bias correction applied to the TCR pairs. False discovery rates were estimated in a later analysis by permuting HLA or CMV assignments 20 times. In a later analysis, co-occurring TCRs were grouped using DBSCAN, and TCRdist sequence similarity was added for clustering within HLA-allele-positive subsets. Repertoires with fewer than 30,000 or more than 120,000 public chains, plus five repertoires with anomalous nucleotide sharing, were excluded from co-occurrence clustering. The table comes from immuneACCESS by way of TCRdb, which keeps in-frame sequences with V and J called. Part of the clones is missing from these tables; in studies checked, under half for an unresolved V gene and the rest for unknown reasons. For V, J and clone size, that table is used; D and trimming come from the DNA. Across this sample there are 120,000 to 150,000 clones, with around three fifths seen only once. The ten largest clonotypes hold about 1.8% of the sample.

These data originate in a study of cytomegalovirus exposure and HLA in healthy donors (TCRdb year 2017). About the study as a whole: According to an earlier analysis of around 600 of the donors, about 179 million T cells yielded 90 million to 130 million unique TCR beta sequences and about 280 Gb of sequence data. A later analysis re-examined previously published TCR beta repertoires from more than 600 donors and added high-resolution HLA genotyping to investigate patterns of TCR occurrence. About 5 DR-DQ haplotypes were handled as single units for association and clustering, since linkage in the cohort was strong. Using immunosequencing, the study profiled T cell repertoires from roughly 650 subjects and related those repertoires to cytomegalovirus serostatus. All discovery cohort repertoires had been generated using a single sequencing platform. Typing coverage differed by locus: A, B, C, DRB1 and DQB1 were typed in about 620-640 donors, DQA1 in roughly 500, DPA1 in over 600, and DPB1 in just under 490. The study aimed to test whether signatures of past pathogen exposure could be identified by cataloging public T cell receptors. Donor age, sex, ethnicity and CMV serostatus were collected together with the repertoire data. The later analysis used no new phenotypic data to find candidate immune exposures, relying instead on TCR beta sequences and their occurrence across donors. Besides the first cohort of approximately 670 subjects, a separate validation cohort made up of some 110 different subjects was used. To predict cytomegalovirus infection status, the study combined high-throughput TCR immunosequencing, statistical association of individual TCRs with disease status, and machine learning. Among some 410 genotyped donors of the cohort, an average of around 240,000 unique TCR beta nucleotide sequences were sequenced per donor, around 20% of them non-productive. A later genetic analysis used genome-wide SNP genotypes for about 65% of the roughly 670 donors, treating that subset as a discovery cohort. In an earlier analysis of 587 of the donors, high-throughput TCR beta sequencing was used to judge whether each TCR beta V gene segment behaved as functional or pseudogenic. Both class I and class II loci were covered by HLA typing, at four-digit resolution. An early release covering over 500 HLA-typed donors comprised roughly 300 gigabases of sequencing data and around 85 million unique TCR sequences. Among the approximately 400 genotyped donors, roughly 80% belonged to the genetic ancestry cluster associated with self-reported Caucasian donors.

In total, 500 to 700 healthy bone marrow donors made up the cohort. All cohort members were sampled while nominally healthy, although unrecorded immune exposures were likely present. The donor was CMV seronegative and belonged to the group of around 400 seronegative cohort members. Each donor provided a peripheral blood sample, and peripheral blood mononuclear cells were used for TCR beta sequencing. Genomic DNA extraction from the blood cell samples was performed with the Qiagen DNeasy Blood Extraction Kit. Study-wide conclusions, independent of this receptor: In an earlier analysis of approximately 590 of the donors, most TCR beta V segments appeared in productive rearrangements about 87% or about 30% of the time, broadly matching IMGT annotations. A later analysis found that TCR association rates varied across HLA loci, with DRB1 alleles showing the most associated TCRs and HLA-C alleles the fewest. Compared with equally common non-associated chains, HLA-associated TCR beta chains in a later analysis were more clonally expanded and had lower generation probabilities. Specific HLA alleles were associated with 15,000 to 20,000 TCR beta sequences at a false discovery rate of 0.05 in a later analysis. The presence/absence analyses assumed that sequencing depth was roughly uniform across donors, and that assumption may not be true. A later genetic analysis reported fewer N-insertions in productive TCRs among donors in an Asian-associated ancestry cluster than the roughly 700-donor mean. Assigning TCR associations to individual alleles was difficult when HLA alleles, especially DR and DQ, strongly co-occurred. Most TCR sequences were seen in very few donors, while some public TCRs were found in many individuals. According to a later analysis, most CMV-associated TCR beta chains appeared to be HLA-restricted, and the HLA associations seemed to be driven largely by CMV exposure. The authors suggested that the approach could potentially be extended to other disease states and immunological phenotypes. Cytomegalovirus status was reported to be diagnosed by the classifier with high specificity and sensitivity in both the original and validation cohorts. The study listed 150 to 200 TCR beta chains as associated with cytomegalovirus. Because counts were too low, about 18 rarely observed V segments, including chromosome 9 orphons, were left out of the earlier analysis of approximately 500 of the donors. A later analysis reported that several top co-occurrence clusters appeared linked to parvovirus B19, influenza, CMV and Epstein-Barr virus. A further reported finding was that TCR beta sequences accurately predicted the HLA-A and HLA-B alleles for most subjects in the first cohort. The sequencing pipeline was judged likely to have produced a cluster of highly shared sequence variants as a technical artifact. Correlated functional status among segregating V segments might reflect linkage disequilibrium, but an unknown experimental factor could not be ruled out. In a later genetic analysis, a missense DCLRE1C variant was associated with V-gene and J-gene trimming of TCR beta chains, and the association was replicated in an independent cohort. The only immune exposure information available for the cohort was CMV serostatus. Some IMGT-functional V segments, including TRBV6-2 and TRBV6-3, could not be told apart with the 87-base-pair reads, so those segments were excluded. Because HLA typing was unavailable for some donors at each locus, only the typed subset was used in association tests. In this cohort, only TCR beta chains were sequenced, and detectable features were limited by the absence of alpha or paired-chain data. In vitro tests confirmed that a few of the cytomegalovirus-associated TCR beta chains recognize cytomegalovirus antigens.

CDR1 and CDR2 are drawn from the germline V gene: SGHRS, YFSETQ. Taken from cysteine to phenylalanine, the CDR3 has 16 residues. Only CDR3 DNA remains: 48 bases, in frame from the first base. Germline trimming: 3 bases from V, 1 base from J; junction bases outside gene matches: 3. The sequence derives from a male donor in good health and CMV-seronegative. In this chain, TRBV5-1 is recombined with TRBJ2-2; TRBD2 matches 10 bases in the middle. The sample was PBMCs. The CDR3 region reads CASSSWTSGNTGELFF. The DNA is as follows: TGCGCCAGCAGCTCCTGGACTAGCGGGAACACCGGGGAGCTGTTTTTT.